The 20 T cell receptor beta chains presented below share a single source sample, sequenced in a study of regulatory T cells in long-lasting Graves disease. According to the study, TCR beta libraries were built with iRepertoire HTBI primers and CDR3-region Arm-PCR. TCRdb called the multiplex PCR reads again in MiXCR, with one record for every CDR3 protein. The table has 300,000 to 350,000 distinct CDR3 sequences, 15% to 20% seen once; the top ten hold just under 30%. Documented time point: persistent/refractory GD, antithyroid drugs over 5 years with positive TRAb. Scientists built the TCR library using RNA that was extracted from PBMCs. Source: peripheral blood mononuclear cells (PBMCs), taken when the disease was refractory, from a patient treated with antithyroid drugs. The source is a female donor with Graves disease.

V and J are TRBV7-2 and TRBJ2-2; tentatively, D is TRBD1 (5 bases). V was shortened by 5 bases and J by 1 base, with 8 bases between the two germline ends. The CDR3 is 14 residues long. Germline CDR1 is SGHTA and CDR2 is FQGNSA. Here the CDR3 DNA reads TGTGCCAGCAGCCTACAGGTGAACACCGGGGAGCTGTTTTTT. This sequence encodes CASSLQVNTGELFF. Looking up the rest from reference TRBV7-2 and TRBJ2-2 gives the full variable domain: GAGVSQSPSNKVTEKGKDVELRCDPISGHTALYWYRQSLGQGLEFLIYFQGNSAPDKSGLPSDRFSAERTGGSVSTLTIQRTQQEDSAVYLCASSLQVNTGELFFGEGSRLTVL.

This chain joins TRBV20-1 and TRBJ2-7, with TRBD2 matching 8 bases. The trim removed 4 bases at V and 0 bases at J, leaving 8 bases unmatched. In germline, CDR1 is DFQATT, CDR2 SNEGSKA (reference sequence). This CDR3 is 15 amino acids long. The CDR3 loop is CSATSRRGASYEQYF. The CDR3 DNA follows: TGCAGTGCTACCTCGAGGCGGGGGGCCTCCTACGAGCAGTACTTC.

The chain has TRBV7-2 and TRBJ2-7; D uncertain. This CDR3 contains 14 residues. V was cut by 2 bases and J by 2 bases, with 10 bases left in between. Germline values: CDR1 SGHTA, CDR2 FQGNSA. The CDR3, as DNA: TGTGCCAGCAGCTTATATCTGGCAACCTACGAGCAGTACTTC. Encoded protein: CASSLYLATYEQYF.

The chain couples TRBV28 to TRBJ2-3, with D perhaps matching TRBD2 (5 bases). CDR3 size: 15 residues. V lost 4 bases and J 0 bases, leaving 11 bases between the germline ends. Germline V CDR1 and CDR2: MDHEN, SYDVKM. In nucleotides, the CDR3 is TGTGCCAGCAGTTCCGAGGGTCCTAGCACAGATACGCAGTATTTT. Translating it yields CASSSEGPSTDTQYF.

This rearrangement joins TRBV12-5 to TRBJ1-2, with a possible D match to TRBD1 (6 bases). V dropped 4 bases and J dropped 14 bases, with 20 bases sitting between them. The germline V gene has CDR1 LGHNT and CDR2 FRNRAP. This CDR3 contains 13 residues. The CDR3 region is CASGSYRERELTF. The CDR3, as DNA: TGTGCTAGTGGTTCCTACAGGGAAAGGGAGTTGACCTTC.

This clonotype was recorded at least ten times. V usage is TRBV20-1 and J usage is TRBJ1-3; D unclear. This CDR3 region has 14 residues. Germline CDR1 DFQATT, CDR2 SNEGSKA (reference sequence). Trimming took 5 bases from V and 0 from J, leaving 11 bases between them. The CDR3 here is CSAAPPHSGNTIYF. CDR3 DNA sequence: TGCAGTGCTGCCCCGCCACACTCTGGAAACACCATATATTTT.

This clonotype was counted many times. This chain links TRBV30 with TRBJ1-1; the D gene is possibly TRBD1 (6 bases). The CDR3 has 12 residues. The V end lost 2 bases, the J end lost 8 bases, and 12 bases lay between the germline ends. Germline V gives CDR1 GTSNPN, CDR2 SVGIG (reference sequence). The CDR3 region is CAWSKHRVEAFF. In DNA form, the CDR3 reads TGTGCCTGGAGTAAACACAGGGTCGAAGCTTTCTTT. Full variable domain (outside the CDR3, taken from reference TRBV30 and TRBJ1-1): SQTIHQWPATLVQPVGSPLSLECTVEGTSNPNLYWYRQAAGRGLQLLFYSVGIGQISSEVPQNLSASRPQDRQFILSSKKLLLSDSGFYLCAWSKHRVEAFFGQGTRLTVV.

This clonotype was picked up many times. This chain uses TRBV9 with TRBJ2-5; D ambiguous. In germline, CDR1 is SGDLS, CDR2 YYNGEE. V was cut by 2 bases and J by 5 bases, with 10 bases left in between. CDR3 length equals 13 residues. The chain's CDR3 is CASSVSESETQYF. CDR3 nucleotide sequence: TGTGCCAGCAGCGTTTCCGAGTCGGAGACCCAGTACTTC.

This chain joins TRBV28 and TRBJ2-2, with D possibly matching TRBD2 (5 bases). V dropped 5 bases and J dropped 0 bases, with 13 bases sitting between them. CDR1 and CDR2 (germline): MDHEN, SYDVKM. There are 16 residues in the CDR3. CDR3 in DNA: TGTGCCAGCAGTCCGGCGAGGGTCCCGAACACCGGGGAGCTGTTTTTT. It specifies CASSPARVPNTGELFF.

This clonotype came up a few times. The J gene is TRBJ2-7, the V gene TRBV28, with 7 bases aligning to TRBD1. This CDR3 spans 14 amino acids. Germline V CDR1 and CDR2: MDHEN, SYDVKM. Trimming at V came to 6 bases and at J to 7 bases, leaving 12 bases not matched to a gene. The CDR3 DNA sequence: TGTGCCAGCAGACCTCAGGGGGTCCCTGTGGAGCAGTACTTC. It yields the protein CASRPQGVPVEQYF.

In its sample, this clonotype was seen many times. This chain connects TRBV6-5 to TRBJ2-7; 11 bases are a match to TRBD2. The CDR3 runs 16 residues. The ends lost 0 bases at V and 6 bases at J; junction bases unmatched: 7. Germline V gene lookup returns CDR1 MNHEY and CDR2 SVGAGI. The CDR3 loop reads CASSYSIGLAGGEQYF. CDR3 coding DNA: TGTGCCAGCAGTTACTCGATCGGTCTAGCGGGGGGCGAGCAGTACTTC.

This rearrangement joins TRBV27 to TRBJ2-3, with unresolved D. Germline-derived CDR1 and CDR2 are MNHEY and SMNVEV (reference sequence). This CDR3 region has 15 residues. V was pared by 3 bases and J by 2 bases, with 12 bases between. In DNA, the CDR3 is TGTGCCAGCAGTTTCGTATCGGTGGTCACAGATACGCAGTATTTT. It encodes CASSFVSVVTDTQYF.

The rearrangement joins TRBV28 to TRBJ1-1; D call uncertain. The V end lost 5 bases, the J end lost 0 bases, and 7 bases lay between the germline ends. Germline V gene data show CDR1 as MDHEN and CDR2 as SYDVKM. The CDR3 is 13 amino acids. The CDR3 coding sequence is TGTGCCAGCAGTGGCAGCATGAACACTGAAGCTTTCTTT. It translates to CASSGSMNTEAFF.

This clonotype was counted a few times. The chain has TRBV10-3 and TRBJ2-5; D possibly corresponds to TRBD1 (6 bases). V was shortened by 0 bases and J by 3 bases, with 14 bases between the two germline ends. From germline, CDR1 is ENHRY and CDR2 SYGVKD. This CDR3 has 16 residues. The CDR3 coding sequence is TGTGCCATCAGTGAGTCTTGGGCAGGGGATGAAGAGACCCAGTACTTC. It codes for CAISESWAGDEETQYF.

Worth noting for this clonotype: A much larger clone differs by one base, so this may be a read error. This sequence joins TRBV11-2 and TRBJ1-5, with a tentative D call TRBD1 (5 bases). V dropped 6 bases and J dropped 8 bases, with 14 bases sitting between them. Germline V gene data show CDR1 as SGHAT and CDR2 as FQNNGV. The CDR3 covers 13 residues. The CDR3 DNA follows: TGTGCCAGCAGTTCAGGGTCCAGGGAGCCCCAGCATTTT. It encodes CASSSGSREPQHF.

CDR3: CASSRAGDSYEQYF. The CDR3 DNA reads as TGTGCCAGCAGCCGAGCGGGAGATTCCTACGAGCAGTACTTC. The V gene is TRBV3-1, the J gene TRBJ2-7; 8 positions match TRBD2. The CDR3 loop spans 14 amino acids. The trim removed 4 bases at V and 1 base at J, leaving 3 bases unmatched. From germline, CDR1 is LGHDT and CDR2 YNNKEL (reference sequence).

The genes are TRBV12-3 or TRBV12-4 and TRBJ2-1; D ambiguous. The CDR3 extends over 15 amino acids. V gave up 6 bases and J gave up 10 bases, with 22 bases separating them. CDR3 bases: TGTGCCAGCAGAGGAAGAAGGGCCCCCGCGATGGAGCAGTTCTTC. This translates into CASRGRRAPAMEQFF.

There are many counts of this clonotype. This chain joins TRBV2 and TRBJ2-7, with 8 bases that match TRBD2. CDR1 SNHLY and CDR2 FYNNEI come from the germline V gene. This CDR3 spans 16 amino acids. The trim removed 3 bases at V and 0 bases at J, leaving 7 bases unmatched. The CDR3 reads CASSEVRAGDSYEQYF. In DNA, the CDR3 is TGTGCCAGCAGTGAGGTACGAGCGGGAGACTCCTACGAGCAGTACTTC.

The V and J genes are TRBV5-1 and TRBJ2-5, with 10 bases that match TRBD2. With the DNA end fitting TRBJ2-1 better, the J assignment may be wrong. Germline loops: CDR1 SGHRS, CDR2 YFSETQ. This CDR3 spans 16 amino acids. Here the CDR3 reads CASSLVRTSGNNEQFF. The CDR3 coding sequence is TGCGCCAGCAGCTTGGTCAGGACTAGCGGTAACAATGAGCAGTTCTTC.

This clonotype was detected many times. V usage is TRBV28 and J usage is TRBJ2-7; 10 bases align to TRBD1. This CDR3 contains 15 residues. V gave up 2 bases and J gave up 7 bases; unmatched junction bases: 8. Germline V gene data show CDR1 as MDHEN and CDR2 as SYDVKM. This CDR3 reads CASSLTDRGVSEQYF. The CDR3 nucleotides read TGTGCCAGCAGTTTAACGGACAGGGGGGTCAGTGAGCAGTACTTC.